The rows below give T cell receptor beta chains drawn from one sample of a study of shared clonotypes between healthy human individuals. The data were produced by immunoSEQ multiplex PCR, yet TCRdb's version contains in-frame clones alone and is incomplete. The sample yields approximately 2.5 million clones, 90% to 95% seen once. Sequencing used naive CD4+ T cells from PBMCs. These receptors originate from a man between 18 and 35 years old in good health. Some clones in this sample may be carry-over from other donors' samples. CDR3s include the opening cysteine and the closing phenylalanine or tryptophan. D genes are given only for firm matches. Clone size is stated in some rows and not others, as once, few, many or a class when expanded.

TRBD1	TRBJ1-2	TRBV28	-	CASSFLRTGTGYTF	TGTGCCAGCAGTTTTCTTAGGACAGGGACTGGCTACACCTTC
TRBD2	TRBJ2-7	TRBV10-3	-	CAISDPPGLAASYEQYF	TGTGCCATCAGTGATCCCCCGGGACTAGCGGCCTCCTACGAGCAGTACTTC
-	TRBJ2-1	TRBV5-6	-	CASSLDPGLLDEQFF	TGTGCCAGCAGCCTGGACCCGGGACTCCTCGATGAGCAGTTCTTC
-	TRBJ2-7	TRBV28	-	CASSLGWGLPYF	TGTGCCAGCAGTTTGGGGTGGGGGTTGCCGTACTTC
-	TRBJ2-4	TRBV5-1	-	CASSLGLRDSGNIQYF	TGCGCCAGCAGCTTGGGATTGCGGGACTCAGGGAACATTCAGTACTTC
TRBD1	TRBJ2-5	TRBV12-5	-	CASALTQNTGGAAETQYF	TGTGCTAGTGCCCTTACCCAAAATACAGGGGGCGCGGCGGAGACCCAGTACTTC
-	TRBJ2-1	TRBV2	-	CASSEARRPPDNEQFF	TGTGCCAGCAGTGAAGCTCGACGGCCCCCGGACAATGAGCAGTTCTTC
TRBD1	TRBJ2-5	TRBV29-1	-	CSVESGQGTQYF	TGCAGCGTTGAATCGGGACAGGGGACCCAGTACTTC
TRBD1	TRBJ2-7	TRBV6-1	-	CATRQGVGEQYF	TGTGCCACGAGACAGGGGGTTGGCGAGCAGTACTTC
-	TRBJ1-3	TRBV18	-	CASSPSSGNTIYF	TGTGCCAGCTCACCTAGCTCTGGAAACACCATATATTTT
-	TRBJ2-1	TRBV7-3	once	CASSLTGQSYNEQFF	TGTGCCAGCAGCTTAACCGGGCAATCCTACAATGAGCAGTTCTTC
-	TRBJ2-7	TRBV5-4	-	CASSLVSSTSYEQYF	TGTGCCAGCAGCTTGGTTTCGTCGACCTCCTACGAGCAGTACTTC
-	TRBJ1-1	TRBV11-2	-	CASIGKRAPEAFF	TGTGCCAGCATCGGCAAAAGGGCCCCTGAAGCTTTCTTT
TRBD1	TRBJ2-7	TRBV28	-	CASGDRVPQEQYF	TGTGCCAGCGGTGACAGGGTACCTCAGGAGCAGTACTTC
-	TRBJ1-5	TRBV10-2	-	CASSESAWPQPQHF	TGCGCCAGCAGTGAGTCGGCATGGCCTCAGCCCCAGCATTTT
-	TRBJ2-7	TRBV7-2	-	CASSFAQAYEQYF	TGTGCCAGCAGCTTCGCACAGGCCTACGAGCAGTACTTC
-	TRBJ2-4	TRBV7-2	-	CASSSTTGQYF	TGTGCCAGCAGCTCCACCACGGGGCAGTACTTC
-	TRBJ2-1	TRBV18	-	CASSPPGTPERQFF	TGTGCCAGCTCACCACCGGGCACCCCCGAGCGGCAGTTCTTC
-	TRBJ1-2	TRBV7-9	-	CASSSTREVDGYTF	TGTGCCAGCAGCTCGACTAGGGAAGTGGATGGCTACACCTTC
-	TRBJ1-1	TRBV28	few	CAGKTRTFF	TGTGCCGGAAAGACACGAACTTTCTTT
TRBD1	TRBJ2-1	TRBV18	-	CASSPQGQGLNEQFF	TGTGCCAGCTCACCACAGGGACAGGGACTCAATGAGCAGTTCTTC
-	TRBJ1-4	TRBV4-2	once	CASSQGHQGGAGEKLFF	TGTGCCAGCAGCCAAGGACATCAAGGGGGGGCGGGTGAAAAACTGTTTTTT
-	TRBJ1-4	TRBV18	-	CASSPSRLGSGEKLFF	TGTGCCAGCTCACCCTCCCGACTGGGATCGGGCGAAAAACTGTTTTTT
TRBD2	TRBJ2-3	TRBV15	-	CATSGDGQDSFFDGEADTQYF	TGTGCCACTAGCGGGGACGGACAAGACTCATTCTTCGATGGCGAGGCAGATACGCAGTATTTT